This T cell receptor beta chain was captured in a study of blood T cells in healthy people across ages. Study context: There was about one barcoded beta molecule captured by template switching per two T cells.

Sample-barcoded 5' priming and a J-beta primer mix drove a second PCR of roughly 7 to 11 cycles. Each TCR beta cDNA got a 12-nucleotide random molecular identifier. TCRdb ran MiXCR on the 5' RACE reads and lists one entry per CDR3 protein. The sample lists approximately 960,000 distinct CDR3 sequences; about 27% were seen once. As to this clonotype: Its specificity is not known.

From germline, CDR1 is SEHNR and CDR2 FQNEAQ (reference sequence). The CDR3 totals 13 residues. Deletions cut 5 bases from V and 8 bases from J, with 12 bases between. Study-level points and caveats: Greater diversity and more naive CD4+ cells were seen in long-lived donors than in aged donors.

This same sample was also taken into another study, of T cells of mothers and their children. That report notes: Samples came from a few healthy Caucasian mothers and their six children.

The V call is TRBV7-9, the J call TRBJ1-4; D gene uncertain. Sequencing used blood. The TCR was taken from a woman aged 40 to 49 in good health. In nucleotides, the CDR3 is TGTGCCAGCAGCCCCAGATCTACCGAAAAACTGTTTTTT. This sequence encodes CASSPRSTEKLFF. Filled out from reference TRBV7-9 and TRBJ1-4, the complete variable domain reads DTGVSQNPRHKITKRGQNVTFRCDPISEHNRLYWYRQTLGQGPEFLTYFQNEAQLEKSRLLSDRFSAERPKGSFSTLEIQRTEQGDSAMYLCASSPRSTEKLFFGSGTQLSVL.